The T cell receptor (beta chain) described here comes from a study of blood T cell repertoires in COVID-19. Study summary: Collection of acute and convalescent COVID-19 samples took place in the United States, Italy and Spain. T cells, B-cell-depleted T cells, or PBMCs supplied cDNA or gDNA.

The ends lost 5 bases at V and 4 bases at J; junction bases unmatched: 10. Germline V gene lookup returns CDR1 SGHAT and CDR2 FQNNGV. CDR3 size: 16 residues. Assay used: immunoSEQ multiplex PCR; TCRdb lists only in-frame clones, some missing. Of some 180,000 clones detected, 70% to 80% appear once; the ten largest clones hold under 7%. Seattle cases were enrolled at active infection and followed longitudinally. The chain links TRBV11-2 to TRBJ2-5; 10 bases match TRBD2. Specimen: peripheral blood. The source of this sequence is a middle-aged woman with COVID-19, enrolled during active disease. DNA for the CDR3: TGTGCCAGCAGCCCCCGAGCGGGAGGGCCGGGAGAGACCCAGTACTTC. It yields the protein CASSPRAGGPGETQYF. Based on the CDR3 plus reference TRBV11-2 and TRBJ2-5, the full variable domain is EAGVAQSPRYKIIEKRQSVAFWCNPISGHATLYWYQQILGQGPKLLIQFQNNGVVDDSQLPKDRFSAERLKGVDSTLKIQPAKLEDSAVYLCASSPRAGGPGETQYFGPGTRLLVL.